The T cell receptor (beta chain) under discussion was sequenced for a study of monozygotic twins with inflammatory bowel disease. Findings and caveats of the study: On the inverse Simpson index, IBD patients scored lower for TCRbeta diversity than healthy co-twins. Reduced clonotype sharing with other individuals was observed in IBD patients relative to healthy twins, especially with disease activity.

Total RNA, at roughly 3.5 ug, went into every TCR library. In eight separate reactions per sample, cDNA was generated. For each CDR3 protein, TCRdb gives one entry from its re-call of the 5' RACE reads, without DNA. In all, the sample yields 200,000 to 250,000 distinct CDR3 sequences. A note on this clonotype: Its antigen remains unknown.

Germline CDR1 and CDR2: SGHRS and YFSETQ. The CDR3 contains 13 residues. The origin of this receptor is a human donor with ulcerative colitis or Crohn's disease, or a healthy co-twin of an affected twin (not recorded which). The rearrangement joins TRBV5-1 to TRBJ2-5; TCRdb designates TRBD2, a call that cannot be tested without DNA. The specimen was blood. The CDR3 region is CASSVTSEETQYF.